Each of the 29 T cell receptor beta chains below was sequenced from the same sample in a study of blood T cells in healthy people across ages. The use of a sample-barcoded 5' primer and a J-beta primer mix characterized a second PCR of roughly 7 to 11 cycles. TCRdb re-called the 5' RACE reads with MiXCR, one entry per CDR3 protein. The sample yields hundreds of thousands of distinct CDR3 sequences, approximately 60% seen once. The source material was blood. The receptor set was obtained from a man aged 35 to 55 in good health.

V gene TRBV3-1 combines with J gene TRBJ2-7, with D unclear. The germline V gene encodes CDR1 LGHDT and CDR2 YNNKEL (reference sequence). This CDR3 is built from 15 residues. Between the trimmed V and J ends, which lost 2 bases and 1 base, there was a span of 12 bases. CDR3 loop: CASSQLDRRSYEQYF. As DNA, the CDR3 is TGTGCCAGCAGCCAACTAGATAGGAGATCCTACGAGCAGTACTTC.

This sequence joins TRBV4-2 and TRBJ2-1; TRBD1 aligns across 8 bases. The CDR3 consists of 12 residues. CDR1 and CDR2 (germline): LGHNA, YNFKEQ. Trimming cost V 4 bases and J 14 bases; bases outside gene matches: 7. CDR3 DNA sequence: TGTGCCAGCAGCCGCGACAGGGGTCAGGAGTTCTTC. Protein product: CASSRDRGQEFF.

The CDR3 DNA reads TGTGCCAGCAGTTACTCGCGTGACCTTACCTACGAGCAGTACTTC. Translation: CASSYSRDLTYEQYF. This chain uses TRBV6-5 with TRBJ2-7, with D unresolved. V was pared by 0 bases and J by 2 bases, with 11 bases between. This CDR3 contains 15 residues. Germline values: CDR1 MNHEY, CDR2 SVGAGI.

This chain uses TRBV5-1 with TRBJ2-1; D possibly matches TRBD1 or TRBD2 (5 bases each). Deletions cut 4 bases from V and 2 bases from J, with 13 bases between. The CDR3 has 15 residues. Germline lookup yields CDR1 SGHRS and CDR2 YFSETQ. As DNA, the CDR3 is TGCGCCAGCAGCCCCACCGGGGCGCCCTACAATGAGCAGTTCTTC. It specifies CASSPTGAPYNEQFF. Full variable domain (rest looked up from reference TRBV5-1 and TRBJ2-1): KAGVTQTPRYLIKTRGQQVTLSCSPISGHRSVSWYQQTPGQGLQFLFEYFSETQRNKGNFPGRFSGRQFSNSRSEMNVSTLELGDSALYLCASSPTGAPYNEQFFGPGTRLTVL.

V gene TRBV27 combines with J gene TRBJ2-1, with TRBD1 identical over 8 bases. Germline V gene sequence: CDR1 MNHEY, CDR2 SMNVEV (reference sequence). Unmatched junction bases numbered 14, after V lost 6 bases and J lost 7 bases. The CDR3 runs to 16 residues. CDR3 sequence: CASRLNGAGGANEQFF. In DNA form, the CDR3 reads TGTGCCAGCAGGCTTAATGGGGCAGGGGGCGCGAATGAGCAGTTCTTC.

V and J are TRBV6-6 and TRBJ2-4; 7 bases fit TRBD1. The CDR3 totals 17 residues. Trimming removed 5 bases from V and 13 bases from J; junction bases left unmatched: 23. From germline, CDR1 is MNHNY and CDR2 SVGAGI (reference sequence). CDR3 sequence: CASSPNRIDREQQEQYF. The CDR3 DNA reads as TGTGCCAGCAGTCCCAATCGCATAGACAGGGAGCAGCAAGAGCAGTACTTC.

CDR3 sequence: CASSDSIGTTQYF. The CDR3 DNA sequence: TGTGCCAGCAGTGACTCGATTGGGACTACGCAGTATTTT. The chain employs TRBV6-4 and TRBJ2-3; the D gene could be TRBD1 or TRBD2 (5 bases each). Germline CDR1 MRHNA, CDR2 SNTAGT. The CDR3 runs 13 residues. Between the trimmed V and J ends, which lost 0 bases and 8 bases, there was a span of 9 bases.

The CDR3 here is CASTPRRTGETQYF. In DNA, the CDR3 is TGTGCCAGCACTCCAAGACGGACAGGGGAGACCCAGTACTTC. The V and J genes are TRBV6-6 and TRBJ2-5, with 8 bases aligning to TRBD1. V dropped 7 bases and J dropped 5; count of bases not matched to a gene: 9. CDR3 length equals 14 residues. Germline V CDR1 and CDR2: MNHNY, SVGAGI (reference sequence).

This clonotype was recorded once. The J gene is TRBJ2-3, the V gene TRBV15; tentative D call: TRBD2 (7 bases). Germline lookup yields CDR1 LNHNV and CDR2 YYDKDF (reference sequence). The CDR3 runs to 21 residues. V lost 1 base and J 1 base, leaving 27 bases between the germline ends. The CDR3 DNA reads TGTGCCACCAGCAGAGCATGGGGGGGGGCCTCCCAAGCCTCCTGCACAGATACGCAGTATTTT. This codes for CATSRAWGGASQASCTDTQYF.

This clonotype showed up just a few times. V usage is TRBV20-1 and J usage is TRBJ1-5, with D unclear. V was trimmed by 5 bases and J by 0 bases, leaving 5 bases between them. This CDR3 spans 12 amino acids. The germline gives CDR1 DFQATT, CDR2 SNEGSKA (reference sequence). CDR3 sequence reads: CSAFDSNQPQHF. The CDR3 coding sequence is TGCAGTGCTTTCGATAGCAATCAGCCCCAGCATTTT.

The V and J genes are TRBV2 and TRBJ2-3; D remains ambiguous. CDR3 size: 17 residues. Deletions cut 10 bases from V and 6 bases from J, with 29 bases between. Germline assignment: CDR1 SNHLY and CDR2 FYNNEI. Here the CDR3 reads CATTPGVGRTKSDTQYF. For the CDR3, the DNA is TGTGCCACCACGCCCGGCGTTGGGCGGACCAAGTCGGATACGCAGTATTTT.

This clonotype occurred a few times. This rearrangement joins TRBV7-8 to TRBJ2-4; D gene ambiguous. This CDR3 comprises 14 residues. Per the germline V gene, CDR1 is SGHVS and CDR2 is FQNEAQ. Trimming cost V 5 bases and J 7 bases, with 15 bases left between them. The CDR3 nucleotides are TGTGCCAGCAGCCCGTACCTTAGTCTGAACATTCAGTACTTC. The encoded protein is CASSPYLSLNIQYF.

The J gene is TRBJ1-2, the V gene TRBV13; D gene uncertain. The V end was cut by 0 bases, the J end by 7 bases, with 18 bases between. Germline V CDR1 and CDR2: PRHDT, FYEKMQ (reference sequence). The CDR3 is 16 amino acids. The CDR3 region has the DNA TGTGCCAGCAGCTTAGGCCGTGGAATGAGGGTAGGTGGCTACACCTTC. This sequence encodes CASSLGRGMRVGGYTF.

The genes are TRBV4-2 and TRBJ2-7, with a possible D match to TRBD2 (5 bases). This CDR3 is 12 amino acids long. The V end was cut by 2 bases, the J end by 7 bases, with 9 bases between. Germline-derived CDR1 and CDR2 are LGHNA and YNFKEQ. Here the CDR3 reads CASSQTSGEQYF. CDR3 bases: TGTGCCAGCAGCCAAACTAGTGGTGAGCAGTACTTC.

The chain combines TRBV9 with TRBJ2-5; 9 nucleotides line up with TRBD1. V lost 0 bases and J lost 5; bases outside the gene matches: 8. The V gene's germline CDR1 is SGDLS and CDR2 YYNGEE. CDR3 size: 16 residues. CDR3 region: CASSVGTGGVGETQYF. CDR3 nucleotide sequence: TGTGCCAGCAGCGTAGGAACAGGGGGCGTCGGGGAGACCCAGTACTTC.

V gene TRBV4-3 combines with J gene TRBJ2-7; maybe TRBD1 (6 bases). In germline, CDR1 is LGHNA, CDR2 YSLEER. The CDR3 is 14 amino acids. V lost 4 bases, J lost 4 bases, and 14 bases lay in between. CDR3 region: CASSLRDNGYEQYF. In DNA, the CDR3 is TGCGCCAGCAGCCTCCGGGACAACGGGTACGAGCAGTACTTC.

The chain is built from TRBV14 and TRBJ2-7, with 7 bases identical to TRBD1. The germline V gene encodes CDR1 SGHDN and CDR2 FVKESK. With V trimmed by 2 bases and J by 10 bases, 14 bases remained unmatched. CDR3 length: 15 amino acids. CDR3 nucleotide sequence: TGTGCCAGCAGCCAAACAGGGGTCGGATCGGAGGCCCAGTACTTC. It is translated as CASSQTGVGSEAQYF.

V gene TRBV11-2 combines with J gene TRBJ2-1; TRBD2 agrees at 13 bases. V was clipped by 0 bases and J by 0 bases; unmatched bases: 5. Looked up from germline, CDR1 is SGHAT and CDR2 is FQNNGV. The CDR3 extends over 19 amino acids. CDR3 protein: CASSLDRLAGGFSYNEQFF. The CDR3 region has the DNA TGTGCCAGCAGCTTAGATCGACTAGCGGGGGGCTTCTCCTACAATGAGCAGTTCTTC.

The CDR3 loop is CSARAQRLDNEQFF. CDR3 in DNA: TGCAGTGCTAGAGCTCAGCGGTTAGACAATGAGCAGTTCTTC. This chain uses TRBV20-1 with TRBJ2-1; D might be TRBD2 (5 bases). V was clipped by 1 base and J by 5 bases, with 12 bases between them. The germline V gene has CDR1 DFQATT and CDR2 SNEGSKA (reference sequence). The length of the CDR3 is 14 residues.

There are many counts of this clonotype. For the CDR3, the DNA is TGCAGCCTTAGATCCGGAACAATCTACAATGAGCAGTTCTTC. This translates into CSLRSGTIYNEQFF. The rearrangement uses TRBV29-1 and TRBJ2-1; D gene uncertain. Germline V gene data show CDR1 as SQVTM and CDR2 as ANQGSEA. The length of the CDR3 is 14 residues. Deletions cut 8 bases from V and 3 bases from J, with 17 bases between.

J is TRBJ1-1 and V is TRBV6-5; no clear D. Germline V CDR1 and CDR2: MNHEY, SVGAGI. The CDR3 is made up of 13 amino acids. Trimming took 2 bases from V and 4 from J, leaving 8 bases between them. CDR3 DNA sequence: TGTGCCAGCAGTTACGGGAGGACCACTGAAGCTTTCTTT. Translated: CASSYGRTTEAFF.

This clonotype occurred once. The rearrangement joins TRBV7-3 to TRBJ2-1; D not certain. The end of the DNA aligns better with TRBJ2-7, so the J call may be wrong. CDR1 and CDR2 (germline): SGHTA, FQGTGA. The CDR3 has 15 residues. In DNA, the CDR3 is TGTGCCAGCAGCCTTAACCTGGGGTCCTACAATGAGCAGTACTTC. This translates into CASSLNLGSYNEQYF.

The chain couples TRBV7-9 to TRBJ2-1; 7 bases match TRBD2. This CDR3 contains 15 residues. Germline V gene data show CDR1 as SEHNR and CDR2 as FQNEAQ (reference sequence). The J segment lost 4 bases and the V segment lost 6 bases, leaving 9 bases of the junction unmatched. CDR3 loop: CASRAPSGEYNEQFF. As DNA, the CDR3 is TGTGCCAGCAGGGCTCCTAGCGGAGAATACAATGAGCAGTTCTTC.

The CDR3 bases are TGTGCCAGCGGACTAGCCCGGAACACCGGGGAGCTGTTTTTT. It translates to CASGLARNTGELFF. V and J are TRBV2 and TRBJ2-2, with 8 bases lining up with TRBD2. Germline CDR1 SNHLY, CDR2 FYNNEI. The CDR3 has 14 residues. With 8 bases clipped from V and 1 base from J, the junction kept 3 bases outside the gene matches.

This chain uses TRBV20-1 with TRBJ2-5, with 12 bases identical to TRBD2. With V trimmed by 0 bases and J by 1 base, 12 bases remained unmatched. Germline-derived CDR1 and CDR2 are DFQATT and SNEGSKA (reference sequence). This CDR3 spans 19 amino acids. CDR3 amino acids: CSARDPEGLAGGPQETQYF. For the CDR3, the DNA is TGCAGTGCTAGAGATCCCGAGGGGCTAGCGGGAGGGCCCCAAGAGACCCAGTACTTC.

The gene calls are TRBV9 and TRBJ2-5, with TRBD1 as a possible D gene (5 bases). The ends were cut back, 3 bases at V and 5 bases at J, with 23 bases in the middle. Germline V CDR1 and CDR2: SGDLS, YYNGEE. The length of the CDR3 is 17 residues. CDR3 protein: CASSGRHSRDGVETQYF. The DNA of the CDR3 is TGTGCCAGCAGCGGACGACATTCCAGGGATGGGGTGGAGACCCAGTACTTC.

CDR3 protein: CATSQTGYNQPQHF. The DNA for the CDR3 is TGTGCCACCAGTCAGACAGGGTACAATCAGCCCCAGCATTTT. The rearrangement uses TRBV24-1 and TRBJ1-5, with 7 bases identical to TRBD1. Trimming at V came to 6 bases and at J to 3 bases, leaving 4 bases not matched to a gene. Looked up from germline, CDR1 is KGHDR and CDR2 is SFDVKD. The CDR3 contains 14 residues.

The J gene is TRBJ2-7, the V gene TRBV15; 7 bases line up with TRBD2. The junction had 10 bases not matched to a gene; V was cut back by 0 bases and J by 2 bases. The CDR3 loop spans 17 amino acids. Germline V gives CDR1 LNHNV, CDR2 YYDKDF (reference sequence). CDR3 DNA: TGTGCCACCAGCAGAGATCCCCGGCTAGCGGAAGCCTACGAGCAGTACTTC. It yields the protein CATSRDPRLAEAYEQYF.

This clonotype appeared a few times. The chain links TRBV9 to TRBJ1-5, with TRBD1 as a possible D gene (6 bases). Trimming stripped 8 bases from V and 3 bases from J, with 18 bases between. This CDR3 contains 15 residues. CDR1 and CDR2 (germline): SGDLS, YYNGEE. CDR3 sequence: CASSTSGVINQPQHF. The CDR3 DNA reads TGTGCCAGTTCAACGTCAGGGGTTATCAATCAGCCCCAGCATTTT.